This TCR beta chain was recovered during a study of patients and donors after allogeneic stem cell transplantation (dated by TCRdb to 2019 to 2021). The method behind the library was RT-PCR. The instrument given in TCRdb is NextSeq 550. The public sequencing data were trimmed at Q25 with fastp and processed into clonotypes with MiXCR by TCRdb, which kept only in-frame beta chains. Rows with a matching CDR3 protein are joined into one entry that keeps the most common DNA and genes. For this sample the table gives some 880,000 distinct CDR3 sequences, of which about a sixth were detected only once. Jointly, the top ten make up roughly 6.4% of the sample. Points on this clonotype: Its binding antigen is unknown. Base qualities are not provided; no much larger clone lies one nucleotide away.

Measured from the cysteine to the phenylalanine, the CDR3 is 13 residues long. The CDR3 DNA has 39 bases and is translated from base 1. The germline V gene (reference sequence) yields DFQATT for CDR1 and SNEGSKA for CDR2. Ends trimmed: V by 4 bases, J by 2 bases; bases unmatched to a gene: 2. The rearrangement combines TRBV20-1 with TRBJ2-7, and 10 junctional nucleotides match TRBD2. The clonotype comes from a human donor who was either an allogeneic HSCT recipient or a stem cell or donor lymphocyte infusion donor (not recorded which). It is not recorded whose cells these are; they may come from a transplant donor. Input material: blood, either unsorted or a sorted T cell fraction (not recorded which). The CDR3 protein sequence reads: CSATSGGAYEQYF. The DNA sequence is as follows: TGCAGTGCTACAAGCGGGGGGGCCTACGAGCAGTACTTC.